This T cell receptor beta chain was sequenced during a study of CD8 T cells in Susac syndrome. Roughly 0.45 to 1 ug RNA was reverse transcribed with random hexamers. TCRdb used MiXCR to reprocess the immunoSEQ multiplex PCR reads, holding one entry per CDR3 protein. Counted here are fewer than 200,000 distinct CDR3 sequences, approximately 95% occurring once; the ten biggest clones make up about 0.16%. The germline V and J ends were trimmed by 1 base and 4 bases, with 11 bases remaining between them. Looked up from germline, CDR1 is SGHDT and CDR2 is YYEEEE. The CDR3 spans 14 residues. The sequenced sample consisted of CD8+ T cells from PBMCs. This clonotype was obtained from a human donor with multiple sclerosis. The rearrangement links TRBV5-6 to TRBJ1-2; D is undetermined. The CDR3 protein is CASSLLPKTYGYTF. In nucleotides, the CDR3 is TGTGCCAGCAGCTTGCTCCCAAAAACCTATGGCTACACCTTC. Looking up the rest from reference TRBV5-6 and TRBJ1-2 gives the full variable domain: DAGVTQSPTHLIKTRGQQVTLRCSPKSGHDTVSWYQQALGQGPQFIFQYYEEEERQRGNFPDRFSGHQFPNYSSELNVNALLLGDSALYLCASSLLPKTYGYTFGSGTRLTVV.